This passage covers 7 T cell receptor beta chains from one sample sequenced in a study of control samples from healthy donors and cancer patients. Sequencing was performed with immunoSEQ multiplex PCR; in TCRdb, only in-frame clones are kept and a portion is missing. The sample includes some 120,000 clones, roughly 84% of them seen just once. The specimen sequenced was blood. The receptors shown here come from a middle-aged man in good health.

CDR3 in DNA: TGCAGCGTTGGGCGGCTAGCTGAGGAGACCCAGTACTTC. The encoded protein is CSVGRLAEETQYF. This chain connects TRBV29-1 to TRBJ2-5; D may be TRBD2 (5 bases). Germline CDR1 is SQVTM and CDR2 is ANQGSEA. V was trimmed by 4 bases and J by 5 bases, leaving 14 bases between them. The CDR3 sequence is 13 residues long.

The genes are TRBV24-1 and TRBJ1-1; TRBD1 matches 9 bases. With 3 bases clipped from V and 8 bases from J, the junction kept 3 bases outside the gene matches. Germline CDR1 is KGHDR and CDR2 is SFDVKD. The CDR3 is made up of 13 amino acids. CDR3 amino acids: CATSDPGTGEAFF. The DNA of the CDR3 is TGTGCCACCAGTGATCCCGGGACAGGGGAAGCTTTCTTT.

The chain combines TRBV7-8 with TRBJ2-3; TRBD2 matches 14 bases. The CDR3 is made up of 18 amino acids. V dropped 8 bases and J dropped 4; count of bases not matched to a gene: 14. Germline loops: CDR1 SGHVS, CDR2 FQNEAQ. This chain's CDR3 is CASARLAGGAYPSDTQYF. Written as DNA, the CDR3 is TGTGCCAGCGCTAGACTAGCGGGGGGGGCCTACCCCTCAGATACGCAGTATTTT.

The genes are TRBV19 and TRBJ1-3; D is perhaps TRBD1 (5 bases). Germline V gives CDR1 LNHDA, CDR2 SQIVND (reference sequence). The CDR3 consists of 14 residues. V lost 10 bases and J lost 2, with 15 bases in between. Here the CDR3 reads CATLKWGAGNTIYF. CDR3 sequence (DNA): TGTGCCACCCTCAAGTGGGGGGCTGGAAACACCATATATTTT.

The rearrangement uses TRBV24-1 and TRBJ1-5, with D possibly being TRBD1 (5 bases). CDR1 and CDR2 (germline): KGHDR, SFDVKD. V was shortened by 3 bases and J by 11 bases, with 10 bases between the two germline ends. The CDR3 length is 12 residues. This chain's CDR3 is CATSDPGSSQHF. As DNA, the CDR3 is TGTGCCACCAGTGATCCAGGGTCGTCCCAGCATTTT.

The CDR3 nucleotides read TGTGCCAGCAGCAACAACTACGAGCAGTACTTC. Amino acid sequence: CASSNNYEQYF. This chain links TRBV6-5 with TRBJ2-7; no reliable D call. CDR3 length: 11 amino acids. Trimming removed 6 bases from V and 3 bases from J, with 6 bases in between. The germline CDR1 and CDR2 sequences are MNHEY and SVGAGI.

This chain connects TRBV7-9 to TRBJ2-1; 9 bases are shared with TRBD1. CDR1 is SEHNR and CDR2 is FQNEAQ in the germline V gene (reference sequence). V shed 5 bases, J shed 15 bases, and the junction held 5 bases outside the gene matches. The CDR3 spans 11 residues. This CDR3 reads CASSRTGDAFF. CDR3 DNA sequence: TGTGCCAGCAGCAGGACAGGGGATGCGTTCTTC.